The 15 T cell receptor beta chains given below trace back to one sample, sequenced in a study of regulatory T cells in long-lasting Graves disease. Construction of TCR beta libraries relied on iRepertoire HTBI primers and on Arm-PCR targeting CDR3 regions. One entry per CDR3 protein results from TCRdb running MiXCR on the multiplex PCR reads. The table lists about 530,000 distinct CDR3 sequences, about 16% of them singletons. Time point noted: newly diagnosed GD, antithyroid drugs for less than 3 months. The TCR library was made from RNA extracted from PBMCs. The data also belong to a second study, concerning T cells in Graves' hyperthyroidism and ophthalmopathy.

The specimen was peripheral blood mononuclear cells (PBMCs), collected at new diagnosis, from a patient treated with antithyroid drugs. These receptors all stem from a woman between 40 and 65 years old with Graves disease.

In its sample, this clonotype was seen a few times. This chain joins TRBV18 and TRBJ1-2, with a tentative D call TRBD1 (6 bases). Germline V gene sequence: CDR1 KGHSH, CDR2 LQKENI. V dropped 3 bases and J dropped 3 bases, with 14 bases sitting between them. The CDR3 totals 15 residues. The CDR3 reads CASSPPGDGHYGYTF. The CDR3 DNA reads TGTGCCAGCTCACCCCCAGGGGATGGACACTATGGCTACACCTTC.

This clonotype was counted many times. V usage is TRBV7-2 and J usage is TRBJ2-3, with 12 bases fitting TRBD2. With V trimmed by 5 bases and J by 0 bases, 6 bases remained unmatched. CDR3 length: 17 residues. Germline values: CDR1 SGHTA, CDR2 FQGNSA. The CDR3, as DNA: TGTGCCAGCAGCCGCGGAACTAGCGGGGGGAGCACAGATACGCAGTATTTT. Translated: CASSRGTSGGSTDTQYF. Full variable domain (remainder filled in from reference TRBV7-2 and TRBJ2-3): GAGVSQSPSNKVTEKGKDVELRCDPISGHTALYWYRQSLGQGLEFLIYFQGNSAPDKSGLPSDRFSAERTGGSVSTLTIQRTQQEDSAVYLCASSRGTSGGSTDTQYFGPGTRLTVL.

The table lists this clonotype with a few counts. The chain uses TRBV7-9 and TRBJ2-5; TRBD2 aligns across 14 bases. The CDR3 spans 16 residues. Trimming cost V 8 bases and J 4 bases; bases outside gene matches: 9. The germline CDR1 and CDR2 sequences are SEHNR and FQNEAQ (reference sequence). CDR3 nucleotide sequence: TGTGCCAGCGTTGGGACTAGCGGGGGCCGGGGAGAGACCCAGTACTTC. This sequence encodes CASVGTSGGRGETQYF.

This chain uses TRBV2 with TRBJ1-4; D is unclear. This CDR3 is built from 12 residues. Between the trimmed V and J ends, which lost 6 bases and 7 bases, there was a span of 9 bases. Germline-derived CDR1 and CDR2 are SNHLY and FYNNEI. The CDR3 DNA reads TGTGCCAGCAGAGCCTTTACTGAAAAACTGTTTTTT. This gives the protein CASRAFTEKLFF.

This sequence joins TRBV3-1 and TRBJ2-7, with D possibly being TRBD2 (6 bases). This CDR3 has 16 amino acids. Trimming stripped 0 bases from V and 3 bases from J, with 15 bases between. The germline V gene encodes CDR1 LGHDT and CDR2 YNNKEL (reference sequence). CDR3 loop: CASSQDRPGEIYEQYF. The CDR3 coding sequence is TGTGCCAGCAGCCAAGATCGACCGGGGGAAATCTACGAGCAGTACTTC.

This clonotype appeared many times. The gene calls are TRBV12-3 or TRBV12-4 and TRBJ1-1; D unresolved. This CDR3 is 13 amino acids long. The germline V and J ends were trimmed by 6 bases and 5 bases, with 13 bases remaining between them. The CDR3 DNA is TGTGCCAGCAGACAACCCTGGCGGACTGAAGCTTTCTTT. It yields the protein CASRQPWRTEAFF.

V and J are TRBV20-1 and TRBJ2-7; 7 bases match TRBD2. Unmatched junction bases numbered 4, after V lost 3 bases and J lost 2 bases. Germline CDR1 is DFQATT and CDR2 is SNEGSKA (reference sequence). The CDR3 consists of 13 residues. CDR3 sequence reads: CSASPAGAYEQYF. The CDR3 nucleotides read TGCAGTGCTAGTCCGGCGGGGGCCTACGAGCAGTACTTC.

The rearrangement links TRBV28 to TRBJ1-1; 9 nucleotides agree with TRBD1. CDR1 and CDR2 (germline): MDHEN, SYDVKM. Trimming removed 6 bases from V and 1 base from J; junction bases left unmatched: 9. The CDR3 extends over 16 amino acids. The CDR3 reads CASSFGTGYGNTEAFF. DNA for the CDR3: TGTGCCAGCAGCTTCGGGACAGGGTATGGGAACACTGAAGCTTTCTTT.

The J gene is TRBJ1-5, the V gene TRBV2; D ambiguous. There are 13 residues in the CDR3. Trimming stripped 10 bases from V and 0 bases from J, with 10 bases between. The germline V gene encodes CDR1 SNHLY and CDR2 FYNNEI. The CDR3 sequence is CATRAYSNQPQHF. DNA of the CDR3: TGTGCCACCCGGGCTTATAGCAATCAGCCCCAGCATTTT.

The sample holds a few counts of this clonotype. In nucleotides, the CDR3 is TGCGCCAGCACGCAACAGGGCACGGGGGAGACCCAGTACTTC. It codes for CASTQQGTGETQYF. The genes are TRBV5-1 and TRBJ2-5; D is possibly TRBD1 (6 bases). Germline V lookup: CDR1 SGHRS, CDR2 YFSETQ. The CDR3 loop spans 14 amino acids. V was trimmed by 6 bases and J by 5 bases, leaving 17 bases between them.

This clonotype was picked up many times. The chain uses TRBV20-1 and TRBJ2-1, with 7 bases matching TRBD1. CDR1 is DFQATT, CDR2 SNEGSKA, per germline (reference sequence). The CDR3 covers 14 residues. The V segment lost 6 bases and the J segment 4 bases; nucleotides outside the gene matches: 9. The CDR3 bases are TGCAGTGCCATGGGGACAGCCTTTTACAATGAGCAGTTCTTC. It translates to CSAMGTAFYNEQFF.

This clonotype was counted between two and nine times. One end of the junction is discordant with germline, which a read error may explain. The CDR3 spells CASSEPTESSYEQYF. CDR3 sequence (DNA): TGTGCCAGCAGTGAGCCGACAGAAAGCTCCTACGAGCAATACTTC. The chain joins TRBV2 to TRBJ2-7, with D perhaps matching TRBD1 (5 bases). The CDR3 loop spans 15 amino acids. Germline CDR1 is SNHLY and CDR2 is FYNNEI.

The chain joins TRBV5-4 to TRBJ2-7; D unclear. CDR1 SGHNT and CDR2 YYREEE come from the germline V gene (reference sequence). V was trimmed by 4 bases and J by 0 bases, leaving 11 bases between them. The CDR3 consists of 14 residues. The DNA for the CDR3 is TGTGCCAGCAGCATGTCAGAGAACTCCTACGAGCAGTACTTC. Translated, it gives CASSMSENSYEQYF.

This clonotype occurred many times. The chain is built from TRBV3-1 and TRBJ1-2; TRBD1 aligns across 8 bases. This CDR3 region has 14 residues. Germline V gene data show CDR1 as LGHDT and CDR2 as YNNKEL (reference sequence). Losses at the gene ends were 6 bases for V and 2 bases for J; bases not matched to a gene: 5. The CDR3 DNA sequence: TGTGCCAGCAGTCAGGGACAGGAAAACTATGGCTACACCTTC. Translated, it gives CASSQGQENYGYTF.

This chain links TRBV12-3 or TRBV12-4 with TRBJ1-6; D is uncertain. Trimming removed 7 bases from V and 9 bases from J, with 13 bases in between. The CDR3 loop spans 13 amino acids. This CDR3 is CASKISGPSPLHF. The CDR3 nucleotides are TGTGCCAGCAAGATATCCGGACCTTCACCCCTCCACTTT.